The sequence of this T cell receptor (beta chain) was determined in a study of PD-1 blockade in classical Hodgkin lymphoma. Overall study results and limits: Repertoire differences have undefined causes, possibly disease activity or prior therapy. Lower baseline TCR diversity was reported for newly diagnosed patients than for healthy donors.

This CDR3 spans 13 amino acids. CDR1 and CDR2 (germline): SGHRS, YFSETQ. V lost 9 bases and J lost 1; bases outside the gene matches: 6. As for this clone: Its antigen is unidentified.

The time point was: cycle 4 day 1 (C4D1), after 5 to 7 weeks of nivolumab. Exposure to brentuximab vedotin varied, and each patient had relapsed following autologous stem cell transplantation. Patients had relapsed/refractory classical Hodgkin lymphoma with complete response, partial response or progressive disease as best response. Method: immunoSEQ multiplex PCR; TCRdb's copy keeps in-frame clones and lacks some. The data show about 64,000 clones, more than 80% seen once. This specimen was peripheral blood mononuclear cells (PBMCs), taken before the fourth cycle of nivolumab. The chain has TRBV5-1 and TRBJ1-1, with TRBD1 matching 7 bases. The clonotype was recovered from a human donor with classical Hodgkin lymphoma. In nucleotides, the CDR3 is TGCGCCACACGCCGGACAGGGAACACTGAAGCTTTCTTT. Its protein is CATRRTGNTEAFF.